A single sample is the source of the 19 T cell receptor beta chains below, sequenced in a study of T cells after yellow fever vaccination. TCRdb reanalysed the 5' RACE reads using MiXCR and keeps one entry per CDR3 protein. The table lists about 99,000 distinct CDR3 sequences, around 5.5% of them singletons. Sequenced here: CD8+ T cells sorted from PBMCs, sampled 10 days after the yellow fever booster vaccination. The receptors come from a man between 18 and 35 years old who received the YFV17D yellow fever vaccine.

This clonotype was observed many times. The rearrangement uses TRBV6-5 and TRBJ2-3; TRBD1 might be the D (6 bases). The CDR3 length is 15 residues. In germline, CDR1 is MNHEY, CDR2 SVGAGI. The V end was cut by 3 bases, the J end by 2 bases, with 12 bases between. Here the CDR3 reads CASSYRDRNTDTQYF. Written as DNA, the CDR3 is TGTGCCAGCAGTTATCGTGACAGGAACACAGATACGCAGTATTTT.

The chain is built from TRBV4-1 and TRBJ2-3, with D possibly being TRBD1 (6 bases). CDR3 size: 16 residues. In germline, CDR1 is MGHRA, CDR2 YSYEKL. V lost 4 bases and J lost 0, with 14 bases in between. CDR3 residues: CASSLRGRSSTDTQYF. The CDR3 DNA is TGCGCCAGCAGCCTCAGGGGCAGATCTAGCACAGATACGCAGTATTTT.

The chain recombines TRBV4-2 with TRBJ2-2, with TRBD2 matching over 9 bases. With 3 bases clipped from V and 5 bases from J, the junction kept 4 bases outside the gene matches. Germline CDR1 is LGHNA and CDR2 is YNFKEQ. This CDR3 is built from 15 residues. The CDR3 protein is CASSQTAGGTGELFF. CDR3 DNA sequence: TGTGCCAGCAGCCAGACGGCGGGGGGGACCGGGGAGCTGTTTTTT.

This clonotype occurred many times. This chain links TRBV6-5 with TRBJ2-3; TRBD1 is a possible D gene (6 bases). The CDR3 is made up of 15 amino acids. The ends were cut back, 5 bases at V and 4 bases at J, with 16 bases in the middle. Germline CDR1 and CDR2: MNHEY and SVGAGI. In DNA, the CDR3 is TGTGCCAGCAGTCCCGGGACATTGGGCCCAGATACGCAGTATTTT. Its protein product is CASSPGTLGPDTQYF.

This clonotype came up a few times. V usage is TRBV5-4 and J usage is TRBJ2-5; the match to TRBD1 covers 7 bases. The ends lost 4 bases at V and 4 bases at J; junction bases unmatched: 10. Germline CDR1 SGHNT, CDR2 YYREEE (reference sequence). The CDR3 contains 15 residues. CDR3 bases: TGTGCCAGCAGCGAAGACAGGGAGACAAGAGAGACCCAGTACTTC. Translating it yields CASSEDRETRETQYF.

The chain is built from TRBV7-6 and TRBJ2-1; TRBD2 matches at 8 bases. Per the germline V gene, CDR1 is SGHVS and CDR2 is FNYEAQ. V was pared by 6 bases and J by 0 bases, with 10 bases of the junction left unmatched. The length of the CDR3 is 17 residues. The CDR3, as DNA: TGTGCCAGCAGTTATGCTCGGAGCGGGGGCTCCTACAATGAGCAGTTCTTC. This translates into CASSYARSGGSYNEQFF.

This clonotype was seen a handful of times. The J gene is TRBJ2-5, the V gene TRBV25-1; D gene unclear. The germline V gene has CDR1 MGHDK and CDR2 SYGVNS. The CDR3 loop spans 13 amino acids. The V end was cut by 10 bases, the J end by 5 bases, with 17 bases between. CDR3 bases: TGTGCCACCATGCCAGGCCCCGTTGAGACCCAGTACTTC. Amino acids: CATMPGPVETQYF.

This rearrangement joins TRBV4-1 to TRBJ2-3; D perhaps matches TRBD1 (6 bases). Germline CDR1 and CDR2: MGHRA and YSYEKL. Deletions cut 1 base from V and 6 bases from J, with 20 bases between. The CDR3 has 17 residues. CDR3 DNA: TGCGCCAGCAGCCAAGCCCCGCCCTTACAGGGAAGCGATACGCAGTATTTT. This sequence encodes CASSQAPPLQGSDTQYF.

Points on this clonotype: The junction departs from germline at one end; a sequencing error may be responsible. The gene calls are TRBV4-1 and TRBJ1-5; D unclear. CDR3 size: 16 residues. Germline CDR1 is MGHRA and CDR2 is YSYEKL. As DNA, the CDR3 is TGCGCCAGCAGACAAGATCTGGCAGGAATAAATCAGCCCCAGCATTTT. It codes for CASRQDLAGINQPQHF.

This clonotype was observed at least ten times. This chain links TRBV13 with TRBJ2-3; D is unclear. The V gene lost 3 bases and the J gene lost 6 bases, with 10 bases spanning the gap. The CDR3 spans 13 residues. Germline V gives CDR1 PRHDT, CDR2 FYEKMQ (reference sequence). The CDR3 protein is CASSFGSTDTQYF. The CDR3 region has the DNA TGTGCCAGCAGCTTTGGTTCCACGGATACGCAGTATTTT.

CDR3 amino acids: CASSQESGIIGNNEQFF. The CDR3 region has the DNA TGTGCCAGCAGCCAAGAGTCAGGGATCATAGGGAACAATGAGCAGTTCTTC. The rearrangement joins TRBV3-1 to TRBJ2-1; the D gene is possibly TRBD1 (5 bases). The CDR3 runs to 17 residues. V lost 0 bases, J lost 5 bases, and 17 bases lay in between. CDR1 LGHDT and CDR2 YNNKEL come from the germline V gene (reference sequence).

This clonotype was counted between two and nine times. The V and J genes are TRBV13 and TRBJ2-7; TRBD2 is a possible D gene (5 bases). V lost 0 bases to trimming and J lost 3 bases, with 12 bases between them. Germline V gives CDR1 PRHDT, CDR2 FYEKMQ (reference sequence). CDR3 length: 15 residues. In nucleotides, the CDR3 is TGTGCCAGCAGCTTAGGTTCGGGGTCCCGCTACGAGCAGTACGTC. Its translation is CASSLGSGSRYEQYV.

The sample holds a few counts of this clonotype. This rearrangement joins TRBV5-1 to TRBJ2-2, with 9 nucleotides matching TRBD1. The germline V gene encodes CDR1 SGHRS and CDR2 YFSETQ. After removal of 6 bases from V and 7 bases from J, the junction contained 7 bases not matched to a gene. This CDR3 has 14 amino acids. CDR3 loop: CASTVGQGDGELFF. CDR3 sequence (DNA): TGCGCCAGCACCGTGGGACAGGGCGACGGGGAGCTGTTTTTT.

This clonotype was detected a few times. The V call is TRBV20-1, the J call TRBJ2-4; the D gene is possibly TRBD1 (6 bases). The CDR3 is 11 amino acids. Germline V lookup: CDR1 DFQATT, CDR2 SNEGSKA (reference sequence). The V end lost 2 bases, the J end lost 10 bases, and 9 bases lay between the germline ends. CDR3: CSARTTGIQYF. The CDR3 DNA sequence: TGCAGTGCTAGAACCACAGGGATTCAGTACTTC.

This clonotype was seen at least ten times. V and J are TRBV7-2 and TRBJ1-1; the match to TRBD1 covers 8 bases. From germline, CDR1 is SGHTA and CDR2 FQGNSA. The length of the CDR3 is 12 residues. The trim removed 3 bases at V and 13 bases at J, leaving 7 bases unmatched. In DNA, the CDR3 is TGTGCCAGCAGCTTCCAGACAGGGGATGTTTTCTTT. Translation: CASSFQTGDVFF.

At least ten counts were recorded for this clonotype. The CDR3 loop is CASSLGGTEQFF. The CDR3 bases are TGTGCCAGCAGTCTTGGTGGGACTGAGCAGTTCTTC. V is TRBV27 and J is TRBJ2-1; D might be TRBD1 or TRBD2, each matching 5 bases. The CDR3 has 12 amino acids. In germline, CDR1 is MNHEY, CDR2 SMNVEV (reference sequence). The V and J ends lost 5 bases and 9 bases respectively, with 11 bases between them.

This clonotype was counted only a few times. The V gene is TRBV6-1, the J gene TRBJ2-3; 9 bases are a match to TRBD1. The ends lost 7 bases at V and 4 bases at J; junction bases unmatched: 9. Looked up from germline, CDR1 is MNHNS and CDR2 is SASEGT. This CDR3 region has 15 residues. The CDR3 is CASNNGQGLPDTQYF. DNA for the CDR3: TGTGCCAGCAACAACGGACAGGGGTTGCCAGATACGCAGTATTTT.

The chain is built from TRBV4-1 and TRBJ2-7; D call uncertain. The germline gives CDR1 MGHRA, CDR2 YSYEKL. The CDR3 loop spans 15 amino acids. Trimming removed 1 base from V and 5 bases from J, with 15 bases in between. This CDR3 is CASSQVFPSVDEQYV. DNA for the CDR3: TGCGCCAGCAGCCAAGTGTTCCCCTCGGTAGACGAGCAGTACGTC.

This chain joins TRBV20-1 and TRBJ2-7; TRBD1 might be the D (5 bases). V was shortened by 8 bases and J by 7 bases, with 21 bases between the two germline ends. Germline CDR1 and CDR2: DFQATT and SNEGSKA (reference sequence). The CDR3 length is 13 residues. The CDR3 reads CSISMAGPPEQYV. CDR3 DNA: TGCAGTATTAGTATGGCAGGGCCCCCAGAGCAGTACGTC.